One and the same sample provided the 24 T cell receptor beta chains below, sequenced in a study of blood T cells in healthy people across ages. Sample-barcoded 5' priming and a J-beta primer mix drove a second PCR of 7 to 11 cycles. MiXCR was run by TCRdb on the 5' RACE reads, yielding one entry per CDR3 protein. The data contain about 1.5 million distinct CDR3 sequences, about 43% of them singletons. Source material: blood. The receptors come from a woman younger than 35 in good health.

V usage is TRBV29-1 and J usage is TRBJ2-1; 9 bases align to TRBD2. Germline lookup yields CDR1 SQVTM and CDR2 ANQGSEA. With V trimmed by 7 bases and J by 9 bases, 4 bases remained unmatched. This CDR3 has 11 residues. DNA of the CDR3: TGCAGCGGGAAGACTAGCGGTGAGCAGTTCTTC. This translates into CSGKTSGEQFF.

V and J are TRBV20-1 and TRBJ2-4; 7 bases fit TRBD1. The DNA end is more similar to TRBJ2-5, so the J call may be wrong. The germline CDR1 and CDR2 sequences are DFQATT and SNEGSKA (reference sequence). The CDR3 totals 13 residues. CDR3 in DNA: TGCAGTGCTGAACTGACAGGGCCAGAGACCCAGTACTTC. As protein: CSAELTGPETQYF.

The chain has TRBV7-8 and TRBJ1-1, with a weak D call TRBD1 (6 bases). The germline V gene has CDR1 SGHVS and CDR2 FQNEAQ. V was pared by 0 bases and J by 1 base, with 12 bases between. CDR3 length: 16 amino acids. The CDR3 loop is CASSLAATRGNTEAFF. CDR3 in DNA: TGTGCCAGCAGCTTAGCCGCTACCAGGGGGAACACTGAAGCTTTCTTT.

V usage is TRBV7-2 and J usage is TRBJ1-6; TRBD1 matches at 11 bases. CDR1 is SGHTA and CDR2 is FQGNSA in the germline V gene. The CDR3 has 16 amino acids. J was trimmed by 7 bases and V by 3 bases; bases with no gene match: 5. This CDR3 is CASSLRTGGQNSPLHF. The CDR3 region has the DNA TGTGCCAGCAGCTTGCGGACAGGGGGCCAAAATTCACCCCTCCACTTT.

V gene TRBV20-1 combines with J gene TRBJ1-2; D gene unclear. CDR1 and CDR2 (germline): DFQATT, SNEGSKA (reference sequence). Trimming pared 5 bases from V and 1 base from J, leaving 8 bases between. The CDR3 spans 12 residues. CDR3 sequence: CSAVQFNYGYTF. For the CDR3, the DNA is TGCAGTGCTGTACAGTTTAACTATGGCTACACCTTC.

The J gene is TRBJ1-1, the V gene TRBV18; possibly TRBD1 for D (5 bases). In germline, CDR1 is KGHSH, CDR2 LQKENI. The CDR3 totals 14 residues. V lost 2 bases and J 0 bases, leaving 7 bases between the germline ends. Here the CDR3 DNA reads TGTGCCAGCTCACCAAGGACAATGAACACTGAAGCTTTCTTT. It translates to CASSPRTMNTEAFF. Variable domain in full (rest from reference TRBV18 and TRBJ1-1): NAGVMQNPRHLVRRRGQEARLRCSPMKGHSHVYWYRQLPEEGLKFMVYLQKENIIDESGMPKERFSAEFPKEGPSILRIQQVVRGDSAAYFCASSPRTMNTEAFFGQGTRLTVV.

About this clonotype itself: A read error may produce the germline difference seen at one junction end. V and J are TRBV27 and TRBJ2-3, with D unresolved. The V gene's germline CDR1 is MNHEY and CDR2 SMNVEV (reference sequence). This CDR3 is 12 amino acids long. The CDR3, as DNA: TGTGCCAGCAGGGCTAACCCAGATGCGCAGTATTTT. It encodes CASRANPDAQYF.

The chain employs TRBV28 and TRBJ2-1; 9 nucleotides match TRBD1. Germline trimming cut 6 bases from V and 13 bases from J; bases unmatched to any gene: 13. The CDR3 extends over 14 amino acids. CDR1 MDHEN and CDR2 SYDVKM come from the germline V gene. The CDR3 here is CASRAQGAGETQFF. In DNA, the CDR3 is TGTGCCAGCAGAGCACAGGGGGCAGGGGAGACCCAGTTCTTC.

The chain carries TRBV29-1 and TRBJ2-7, with D uncertain. Germline V CDR1 and CDR2: SQVTM, ANQGSEA. V lost 5 bases to trimming and J lost 5 bases, with 13 bases between them. This CDR3 contains 12 residues. CDR3 loop: CSVFRLGDEQYF. The CDR3 region has the DNA TGCAGCGTTTTCCGGTTAGGAGACGAGCAGTACTTC.

The chain is built from TRBV7-9 and TRBJ1-6, with D unresolved. This CDR3 region has 16 residues. V was pared by 1 base and J by 4 bases, with 11 bases between. Germline CDR1 and CDR2: SEHNR and FQNEAQ (reference sequence). The DNA of the CDR3 is TGTGCCAGCAGCTTAGATATGACGGATTATAATTCACCCCTCCACTTT. Amino acids: CASSLDMTDYNSPLHF.

The rearrangement uses TRBV20-1 and TRBJ2-7, with a tentative D call TRBD1 (6 bases). The CDR3 runs 11 residues. CDR1 DFQATT and CDR2 SNEGSKA come from the germline V gene (reference sequence). The chain's CDR3 is CSRGGDNEQYF. Written as DNA, the CDR3 is TGCAGCCGAGGGGGAGACAATGAGCAGTACTTC.

The chain combines TRBV20-1 with TRBJ1-1; D ambiguous. V was trimmed by 4 bases and J by 5 bases, leaving 14 bases between them. The germline gives CDR1 DFQATT, CDR2 SNEGSKA (reference sequence). This CDR3 region has 13 residues. CDR3 nucleotide sequence: TGCAGTGCTACTAGGAGAGACCCGACTGAAGCTTTCTTT. It encodes CSATRRDPTEAFF.

The chain links TRBV20-1 to TRBJ2-3; TRBD2 might be the D (6 bases). The CDR3 contains 11 residues. Deletions cut 3 bases from V and 9 bases from J, with 10 bases between. Germline V gene sequence: CDR1 DFQATT, CDR2 SNEGSKA (reference sequence). The DNA of the CDR3 is TGCAGTGCTAGGGGTAGCGGAACGCAGTATTTT. It encodes CSARGSGTQYF.

The chain links TRBV10-3 to TRBJ1-5; weak D call: TRBD1 (5 bases). The V and J ends lost 3 bases and 7 bases respectively, with 16 bases between them. Per the germline V gene, CDR1 is ENHRY and CDR2 is SYGVKD. CDR3 size: 15 residues. DNA for the CDR3: TGTGCCATCAGTGAATTCTCGGGGGTGGGGCAGCCCCAGCATTTT. This codes for CAISEFSGVGQPQHF.

The chain uses TRBV4-2 and TRBJ2-1, with D possibly matching TRBD1 (5 bases). Per the germline V gene, CDR1 is LGHNA and CDR2 is YNFKEQ. The CDR3 is made up of 17 amino acids. The V end lost 1 base, the J end lost 2 bases, and 15 bases lay between the germline ends. The CDR3 here is CASSQASVGVTYNEQFF. The CDR3 DNA reads as TGTGCCAGCAGCCAAGCGTCGGTAGGGGTCACCTACAATGAGCAGTTCTTC.

The chain uses TRBV7-9 and TRBJ2-5, with D tentatively TRBD2 (6 bases). V lost 3 bases, J lost 5 bases, and 13 bases lay in between. Germline V gives CDR1 SEHNR, CDR2 FQNEAQ (reference sequence). The CDR3 has 14 residues. The CDR3 here is CASSFLSSVETQYF. CDR3 sequence (DNA): TGTGCCAGCAGCTTCCTCTCTAGCGTCGAGACCCAGTACTTC.

The chain links TRBV6-1 to TRBJ2-1; 9 bases match TRBD2. The V gene's germline CDR1 is MNHNS and CDR2 SASEGT. This CDR3 has 15 amino acids. V lost 2 bases, J lost 6 bases, and 5 bases stayed unmatched. CDR3 in amino acids: CASSELAGSLNEQFF. CDR3 in DNA: TGTGCCAGCAGTGAACTAGCGGGGAGCCTCAATGAGCAGTTCTTC.

The genes are TRBV15 and TRBJ2-3; perhaps D is TRBD1 or TRBD2 (5 bases each). The germline V and J ends were trimmed by 4 bases and 6 bases, with 17 bases remaining between them. Germline values: CDR1 LNHNV, CDR2 YYDKDF (reference sequence). CDR3 size: 15 residues. CDR3 in DNA: TGTGCCACCAGCACTCCGGGACGTCAGTCGGATACGCAGTATTTT. Residues: CATSTPGRQSDTQYF.

The chain uses TRBV7-8 and TRBJ1-1; 8 nucleotides align to TRBD1. V was pared by 1 base and J by 3 bases, with 4 bases of the junction left unmatched. This CDR3 spans 15 amino acids. Germline V lookup: CDR1 SGHVS, CDR2 FQNEAQ. The CDR3 spells CASSLGTGRDTEAFF. The CDR3 DNA follows: TGTGCCAGCAGCTTAGGGACAGGGAGGGACACTGAAGCTTTCTTT.

This clonotype was found once. The V and J genes are TRBV27 and TRBJ2-2; 7 bases align to TRBD1. The CDR3 loop spans 17 amino acids. Germline assignment: CDR1 MNHEY and CDR2 SMNVEV (reference sequence). Germline trimming cut 3 bases from V and 4 bases from J; bases unmatched to any gene: 11. The CDR3 reads CASSFIRDRDLTGELFF. The CDR3 nucleotides are TGTGCCAGCAGTTTCATCCGGGACAGAGACCTCACCGGGGAGCTGTTTTTT.

In its sample, this clonotype was seen a few times. V gene TRBV24-1 combines with J gene TRBJ2-7, with 7 bases matching TRBD1. The ends lost 3 bases at V and 9 bases at J; junction bases unmatched: 10. The CDR3 length is 14 residues. Germline V gives CDR1 KGHDR, CDR2 SFDVKD. DNA of the CDR3: TGTGCCACCAGTGATCCCCCCGGGACAGAGGGGCAGTACTTC. Protein product: CATSDPPGTEGQYF.

This chain links TRBV12-3 or TRBV12-4 with TRBJ2-3; 11 bases match TRBD2. CDR3 length: 17 amino acids. The V gene end was trimmed by 5 bases and the J gene end by 4 bases; junction bases not matched to a gene: 11. The CDR3 loop is CASSRYSGGAEADTQYF. DNA of the CDR3: TGTGCCAGCAGTCGATATAGCGGGGGGGCCGAGGCAGATACGCAGTATTTT.

This clonotype was observed a few times. This chain uses TRBV12-3 or TRBV12-4 with TRBJ2-4; D is undetermined. The CDR3 has 11 residues. The V end lost 5 bases, the J end lost 8 bases, and 7 bases lay between the germline ends. The CDR3 sequence is CASSPRDIQYF. The CDR3 DNA is TGTGCCAGCAGTCCCCGAGACATTCAGTACTTC.

The chain uses TRBV10-3 and TRBJ2-5; maybe TRBD2 (6 bases). From germline, CDR1 is ENHRY and CDR2 SYGVKD. CDR3 length: 15 amino acids. V was clipped by 2 bases and J by 1 base, with 11 bases between them. DNA of the CDR3: TGTGCCATCAGTGAGGCGATCGGGGGCCAAGAGACCCAGTACTTC. Translation: CAISEAIGGQETQYF.